These T cell receptor beta chains were read from a single sample in a study of T cell repertoires in cytomegalovirus infection. TCRdb reanalysed the reads using MiXCR and keeps one entry per CDR3 protein. The sample comprises a few hundred thousand distinct CDR3 sequences, approximately 9% of which are singletons, and roughly 16% rests with the top ten. The sequenced material came from PBMCs. The receptors shown here come from a human donor in good health (CMV status not recorded). Some clones in this sample may be carry-over from other donors' samples. Both conserved end residues are part of each CDR3.

>TRBV7-8|TRBJ2-1
CASSLLGRNEQFF
>TRBV7-2|TRBJ1-5
CASSLSWFQPQHF
>TRBV7-2|TRBJ2-7
CASSYWAPAGEQYF
>TRBV28|TRBJ1-1
CASRRTGPNTEAFF
>TRBV7-2|TRBJ2-5
CASSYPFRRETQYF
>TRBV7-2|TRBJ2-5
CASSFGGRETQYF
>TRBV28|TRBJ1-5
CASSPGYNQPQHF
>TRBV12-3/TRBV12-4|TRBJ2-6
CASSSSTGRVRGANVLTF
>TRBV12-3/TRBV12-4|TRBJ1-5
CASSPGGTGGDYQPQHF
>TRBV7-2|TRBJ2-3
CASSLNGGRDTQYF
>TRBV11-2|TRBJ2-3
CASSLKHTQYF
>TRBV5-6|TRBJ1-1
CASSRTTGRTEAFF
>TRBV20-1|TRBJ2-3
CSVGGRGTQYF
>TRBV7-2|TRBJ2-1
CASSLAIAGGANEQFF
>TRBV20-1|TRBJ2-1
CSARDPGYSYNEQFF
>TRBV7-2|TRBJ2-3
CASRNSGLAGGSTDTQYF
>TRBV7-2|TRBJ1-6
CASSLATGGNNSPLHF
>TRBV7-2|TRBJ2-7
CASSSGRLAGLYEQYF
>TRBV12-3/TRBV12-4|TRBJ2-7
CASSSSGGGPVSYEQYF
>TRBV6-1|TRBJ1-1
CASSGETGGTEAFF
>TRBV27|TRBJ2-7
CASSPLDNRYEQYF
>TRBV6-1|TRBJ2-1
CASSESMDRDEQFF
>TRBV6-5|TRBJ2-7
CASSAGTASHEQYF
>TRBV18|TRBJ1-5
CASAFGSNQPQHF
>TRBV7-2|TRBJ1-6
CASSRGTVGSPLHF
>TRBV20-1|TRBJ2-1
CSAGSGGADNEQFF
>TRBV7-8|TRBJ2-1
CASSRSRNEQFF
>TRBV6-1|TRBJ2-6
CASREQKAGANVLTF
>TRBV7-2|TRBJ1-4
CASSFLQREKLFF
>TRBV7-9|TRBJ2-3
CASSFPTGGAGSETDTQYF
>TRBV7-2|TRBJ1-1
CASSLLLSNTEAFF
>TRBV7-2|TRBJ2-1
CASSYGTYNEQFF
>TRBV5-1|TRBJ2-3
CASSLDVASTDTQYF
>TRBV10-1|TRBJ1-1
CASSESTGVGTEAFF
>TRBV3-1|TRBJ1-1
CASSQDPGQGGAFF
>TRBV28|TRBJ1-2
CASRRQTFDYTF
>TRBV7-9|TRBJ2-7
CASSVGDRGNSYEQYF
>TRBV6-5|TRBJ2-1
CASSLQGASIYEQFF
>TRBV7-8|TRBJ2-7
CASSLLRAYEQYF
>TRBV7-9|TRBJ2-1
CASSSKGQLNNEQFF
>TRBV7-2|TRBJ2-5
CASSLELRGRRETQYF
>TRBV19|TRBJ2-4
CASSIAGEAKNIQYF
>TRBV6-6|TRBJ1-5
CASSLMTGRNQPQHF
>TRBV7-6|TRBJ1-3
CASSFSQGSGNTIYF
>TRBV9|TRBJ2-7
CASSRAVGVGYEQYF
>TRBV12-3/TRBV12-4|TRBJ2-3
CASSRGQGDTQYF
>TRBV13|TRBJ1-3
CASSLMQAGNTIYF
>TRBV19|TRBJ1-5
CASSGRGYSNQPQHF
>TRBV7-2|TRBJ1-5
CASSRKANSGNQPQHF
>TRBV28|TRBJ1-5
CASRTGLGQPQHF
>TRBV7-2|TRBJ2-3
CASSRSSAAPDTQYF